A selection of T cell receptor beta chains follows, all from one sample in a study of a mutant IDH1 vaccine in newly diagnosed glioma. The repertoire was sequenced with immunoSEQ multiplex PCR; TCRdb's copy has only in-frame clones and lacks some. The table shows some 60,000 clones, with about four fifths occurring only once. No antigen has been identified for these receptors. The sample was PBMCs, taken from a glioma patient whose treatment included an IDH1 peptide vaccine. The receptors were sampled from a young man with glioma. The CDR3 runs from the conserved cysteine through the conserved F or W. D genes are given only for firm matches. Size values are once, few and many counts, or a class for expanded clones, and some rows have none.

v_gene	d_gene	j_gene	abundance	CDR3nt	CDR3aa
TRBV5-4	.	TRBJ1-1	few	TGTGCCAGCAGCTATAAACCCTTCACTCGGGACACTGAAGCTTTCTTT	CASSYKPFTRDTEAFF
TRBV2	.	TRBJ2-1	.	TGTGCCAGCAGTAGGGAGGGGGACTCCTACAATGAGCAGTTCTTC	CASSREGDSYNEQFF
TRBV19	TRBD1	TRBJ1-4	.	TGTGCCAGTACCTCGGGAGGGGGCGGCGGTGAAAAACTGTTTTTT	CASTSGGGGGEKLFF
TRBV9	TRBD2	TRBJ2-3	.	TGTGCCAGCAGCGCGACTAGCGGGACGTTATATACGCAGTATTTT	CASSATSGTLYTQYF
TRBV5-6	.	TRBJ2-7	.	TGTGCCAGCAGCGATCCCCGCGGGCGTGAAGCCTACGAGCAGTACTTC	CASSDPRGREAYEQYF
TRBV6-5	.	TRBJ1-1	.	TGTGCCAGCAGTTTTAGCAGGAACACTGAAGCTTTCTTT	CASSFSRNTEAFF
TRBV5-1	TRBD2	TRBJ2-5	.	TGCGCCAGCAGCTCTACGACTAGCTCAGAGACCCAGTACTTC	CASSSTTSSETQYF
TRBV4-2	TRBD1	TRBJ1-1	.	TGTGCCAGCAGCCATAGTACAGGGGTTCGCACTGAAGCTTTCTTT	CASSHSTGVRTEAFF
TRBV18	.	TRBJ1-1	.	TGTGCCAGCTCACCTAGAGGACACCGTGAAGCTTTCTTT	CASSPRGHREAFF
TRBV14	TRBD2	TRBJ2-5	.	TGTGCCAGCAGCCAAGATCTACTAGCGGGACGAGAGACCCAGTACTTC	CASSQDLLAGRETQYF
TRBV28	TRBD1	TRBJ1-2	.	TGTGCCAGCAGTTCATCTCCGGACAGGGCCTATGGCTACACCTTC	CASSSSPDRAYGYTF
TRBV30	TRBD1	TRBJ2-3	.	TGTGCCTGGAGACAGGGGTTAGGAGCAGATACGCAGTATTTT	CAWRQGLGADTQYF
TRBV29-1	TRBD1	TRBJ2-7	.	TGCAGCGTTGGGGGACAGGGTCCTGGGGAGCAGTACTTC	CSVGGQGPGEQYF
TRBV19	.	TRBJ1-1	.	TGTGCCAGTAGTATATCTGGGTTTAACACTGAAGCTTTCTTT	CASSISGFNTEAFF
TRBV29-1	.	TRBJ2-5	.	TGCAGCGTCGTGGGCGGTCAGGAGACCCAGTACTTC	CSVVGGQETQYF
TRBV7-2	.	TRBJ1-4	.	TGTGCCAGCAGCCCTTACAGTTCGGCAACTAATGAAAAACTGTTTTTT	CASSPYSSATNEKLFF
TRBV27	TRBD1	TRBJ1-1	.	TGTGCCAGCAGCCTTAGAGGGACAGGGGGAAATGAAGCTTTCTTT	CASSLRGTGGNEAFF
TRBV5-1	TRBD1	TRBJ1-5	.	TGCGCCAGCAGCTTGGAGGGGGCAGAGCCCCAGCATTTT	CASSLEGAEPQHF
TRBV27	.	TRBJ1-3	.	TGTGCCAGCAGTTTTGCAGGGGCTGGAAACACCATATATTTT	CASSFAGAGNTIYF
TRBV5-8	TRBD2	TRBJ2-4	.	TGTGCCAGCAGAAACGCTAGCGGGGGGAAAAACATTCAGTACTTC	CASRNASGGKNIQYF
TRBV18	TRBD2	TRBJ2-3	once	TGTGCCAGCTCACCCCCGGGACTAGCGGGGACCGCGAATACGCAGTATTTT	CASSPPGLAGTANTQYF
TRBV27	.	TRBJ2-1	.	TGTGCCAGCAGTCTTTTCTCGGACCCAACCTACAATGAGCAGTTCTTC	CASSLFSDPTYNEQFF
TRBV4-2	.	TRBJ2-6	.	TGTGCCAGCAGCCCACAGGGCTCTGGGGCCAACGTCCTGACTTTC	CASSPQGSGANVLTF
TRBV25-1	.	TRBJ1-2	.	TGTGCCAGCAGTGAATTTGGGGGCAACTATGGCTACACCTTC	CASSEFGGNYGYTF
TRBV29-1	.	TRBJ1-4	few	TGCAGCGTTGAGCAGGGAACCGAAAAACTGTTTTTT	CSVEQGTEKLFF
TRBV4-3	TRBD2	TRBJ2-4	once	TGCGCCAGCAGCCAAGATCTTCGAGGAGCGGGGGGGAAAAACATTCAGTACTTC	CASSQDLRGAGGKNIQYF
TRBV4-2	.	TRBJ1-2	.	TGTGCCAGCAGCCAAGAACGGCAGACTAGGGGCTACACCTTC	CASSQERQTRGYTF
TRBV6-1	TRBD1	TRBJ2-2	.	TGTGCCAGCAGTTGGGACAGGGACACCGGGGAGCTGTTTTTT	CASSWDRDTGELFF
TRBV20-1	.	TRBJ2-5	.	TGCAGTGCTGCCCACCAAGAGACCCAGTACTTC	CSAAHQETQYF
TRBV5-6	.	TRBJ2-1	.	TGTGCCAGCAGCTTGTTGGGACCTATCTCCTACAATGAGCAGTTCTTC	CASSLLGPISYNEQFF
TRBV6-4	.	TRBJ2-6	.	TGTGCCAGCAGTGAAGGGGGGACTTCTAGCTCTGGGGCCAACGTCCTGACTTTC	CASSEGGTSSSGANVLTF
TRBV7-3	TRBD2	TRBJ2-2	.	TGTGCCAGCAGCCCAGGGTTAGCGGGAGGAACCGGGGAGCTGTTTTTT	CASSPGLAGGTGELFF
TRBV25-1	.	TRBJ2-7	once	TGTGCCAACCCAGGGGAAGATAAGCAGTACTTC	CANPGEDKQYF
TRBV10-3	.	TRBJ2-7	.	TGTGCCAGCAGCCCGCTCCCCTCCGACGAGCAGTACTTC	CASSPLPSDEQYF